This is a list of T cell receptor beta chains from one sample in a study of blood T cells in healthy people across ages. TCRdb redid the calling of the 5' RACE reads with MiXCR, one entry per CDR3 protein. The sample consists of hundreds of thousands of distinct CDR3 sequences, roughly 32% of them appearing once. The sample was blood. The receptor source for this set is a woman older than 75 in good health. Both conserved end residues are part of each CDR3. A D gene is named only where the DNA matches it firmly. Expanded clones get a size class; other rows say once, few or many, or leave the size out.

TRBD1	many	TRBV5-5	TRBJ2-1	CASSLRQGEINEQFF	TGTGCCAGCAGCCTTAGACAGGGGGAGATCAATGAGCAGTTCTTC
.	many	TRBV12-3/TRBV12-4	TRBJ2-3	CASSPGGSSTDTQYF	TGTGCCAGCAGTCCAGGGGGGTCTAGCACAGATACGCAGTATTTT
TRBD1	many	TRBV2	TRBJ2-7	CASRTDRRAYEQYF	TGTGCCAGCAGGACGGACAGGCGAGCCTACGAGCAGTACTTC
.	many	TRBV28	TRBJ2-4	CASSFPGGRAGKNIQYF	TGTGCCAGCAGTTTCCCCGGCGGGCGGGCCGGCAAAAACATTCAGTACTTC
TRBD1	many	TRBV24-1	TRBJ2-5	CATSAAGTGRGETQYF	TGTGCCACCAGTGCCGCCGGGACAGGAAGAGGAGAGACCCAGTACTTC
.	many	TRBV5-1	TRBJ2-3	CASSLRPSGTDTQYF	TGCGCCAGCAGCTTGCGGCCCTCCGGCACAGATACGCAGTATTTT
TRBD2	many	TRBV11-1	TRBJ2-5	CASQREERTFEETQYF	TGTGCCTCCCAGCGGGAGGAGCGGACCTTCGAGGAGACCCAGTACTTC
TRBD2	many	TRBV3-1	TRBJ2-7	CASSQAGTSGGRSYEQYF	TGTGCCAGCAGCCAGGCCGGGACTAGCGGGGGGCGGTCCTACGAGCAGTACTTC
.	many	TRBV12-3/TRBV12-4	TRBJ2-6	CASTPTADLSGANVLTF	TGTGCCAGCACCCCAACCGCCGATTTGTCTGGGGCCAACGTCCTGACTTTC
TRBD1	.	TRBV5-1	TRBJ2-7	CASSFWDSVPYEQYF	TGCGCCAGCAGCTTTTGGGACAGCGTTCCCTACGAGCAGTACTTC
TRBD1	.	TRBV6-5	TRBJ2-7	CASGRDRGSYEQYF	TGTGCCAGCGGGAGGGACAGGGGCTCCTACGAGCAGTACTTC
TRBD1	many	TRBV7-9	TRBJ1-2	CASSGEDRGNYGYTF	TGTGCCAGCAGCGGAGAGGACAGGGGTAACTATGGCTACACCTTC
TRBD2	few	TRBV6-5	TRBJ2-3	CASSPRVAGGFSTDTQYF	TGTGCCAGCAGTCCCCGAGTAGCGGGGGGGTTTAGCACAGATACGCAGTATTTT
.	.	TRBV7-9	TRBJ2-3	CASSGTGSTTDTQYF	TGTGCCAGCAGCGGGACTGGATCCACCACAGATACGCAGTATTTT
.	few	TRBV14	TRBJ2-5	CASSTKDFQETQYF	TGTGCCAGCAGCACAAAAGACTTTCAAGAGACCCAGTACTTC
TRBD2	.	TRBV29-1	TRBJ2-5	CSVEWTSGRKTQYF	TGCAGCGTTGAGTGGACTAGCGGGAGAAAGACCCAGTACTTC
.	many	TRBV20-1	TRBJ1-2	CSARDLVVGAYGYTF	TGCAGTGCTAGAGATTTGGTCGTTGGGGCCTATGGCTACACCTTC
TRBD1	.	TRBV7-2	TRBJ1-2	CASSPGGAFYGYTF	TGTGCCAGCAGCCCAGGGGGGGCCTTCTATGGCTACACCTTC
.	many	TRBV27	TRBJ2-2	CASSLRAGFANTGELFF	TGTGCCAGCAGTTTACGTGCCGGCTTCGCGAACACCGGGGAGCTGTTTTTT